Each of the 24 T cell receptor beta chains below was sequenced from the same sample in a study of blood T cell repertoires in COVID-19. The protocol was immunoSEQ multiplex PCR, while the TCRdb copy is restricted to in-frame clones and leaves out a portion. The data contain about 15,000 clones, roughly 76% of them singletons. Sequencing was done on a sample of peripheral blood. All receptors come from a man in his 70s with active or convalescent COVID-19.

The V call is TRBV10-3, the J call TRBJ1-1; a possible D gene is TRBD1 (6 bases). V lost 5 bases to trimming and J lost 0 bases, with 10 bases between them. The germline CDR1 and CDR2 sequences are ENHRY and SYGVKD. The CDR3 has 14 amino acids. As DNA, the CDR3 is TGTGCCATCAGTTCACAGGGACTGAACACTGAAGCTTTCTTT. It specifies CAISSQGLNTEAFF.

The J gene is TRBJ1-5, the V gene TRBV10-1; D possibly corresponds to TRBD1 (6 bases). Germline-derived CDR1 and CDR2 are WNHNN and SYGVQD (reference sequence). The CDR3 length is 15 residues. The V and J ends lost 9 bases and 1 base respectively, with 16 bases between them. The CDR3 sequence is CARCQQGASNQPQHF. In DNA form, the CDR3 reads TGCGCCAGATGCCAACAGGGAGCGAGCAATCAGCCCCAGCATTTT.

The V and J genes are TRBV20-1 and TRBJ2-2; TRBD1 matches at 8 bases. Germline values: CDR1 DFQATT, CDR2 SNEGSKA (reference sequence). The CDR3 length is 20 residues. V was clipped by 3 bases and J by 0 bases; unmatched bases: 18. The CDR3 spells CSASPTTGQGARANTGELFF. Here the CDR3 DNA reads TGCAGTGCTAGTCCCACCACCGGACAGGGAGCCCGCGCGAACACCGGGGAGCTGTTTTTT.

The J gene is TRBJ1-3, the V gene TRBV29-1; D perhaps matches TRBD1 (5 bases). CDR1 and CDR2 from the germline V gene are SQVTM and ANQGSEA. V lost 6 bases, J lost 4 bases, and 13 bases lay in between. The CDR3 is 13 residues long. The CDR3 sequence is CSVQGARGNTIYF. The CDR3 DNA sequence: TGCAGCGTCCAGGGTGCGCGAGGAAACACCATATATTTT. Filled out from reference TRBV29-1 and TRBJ1-3, the complete variable domain reads SAVISQKPSRDICQRGTSLTIQCQVDSQVTMMFWYRQQPGQSLTLIATANQGSEATYESGFVIDKFPISRPNLTFSTLTVSNMSPEDSSIYLCSVQGARGNTIYFGEGSWLTVV.

The genes are TRBV3-1 (or the pseudogene TRBV3-2) and TRBJ1-1; D ambiguous. From germline, CDR1 is LGHDT and CDR2 YNNKEL (reference sequence). V lost 4 bases, J lost 0 bases, and 6 bases lay in between. The CDR3 has 13 residues. The CDR3 protein is CASSRGMNTEAFF. CDR3 sequence (DNA): TGTGCCAGCAGCCGCGGGATGAACACTGAAGCTTTCTTT.

This sequence joins TRBV3-1 (or the pseudogene TRBV3-2) and TRBJ2-1, with D possibly being TRBD2 (5 bases). V shed 4 bases and J shed 2 bases, with 15 bases lying between them. In germline, CDR1 is LGHDT, CDR2 YNNKEL (reference sequence). CDR3 length: 16 residues. The CDR3 sequence: CASSLKLTRPYNEQFF. In nucleotides, the CDR3 is TGTGCCAGCAGCCTCAAGCTTACTAGACCCTACAATGAGCAGTTCTTC.

The rearrangement uses TRBV27 and TRBJ1-1, with 8 bases aligning to TRBD1. CDR1 MNHEY and CDR2 SMNVEV come from the germline V gene (reference sequence). The CDR3 sequence is 14 residues long. The junction had 7 bases not matched to a gene; V was cut back by 6 bases and J by 4 bases. DNA for the CDR3: TGTGCCAGCAGCCGACAGGGGTCGCGCACTGAAGCTTTCTTT. Amino acids: CASSRQGSRTEAFF.

The rearrangement uses TRBV7-2 and TRBJ2-5; D possibly corresponds to TRBD1 (5 bases). The V gene lost 5 bases and the J gene lost 5 bases, with 15 bases spanning the gap. Germline loops: CDR1 SGHTA, CDR2 FQGNSA. This CDR3 comprises 14 residues. This chain's CDR3 is CASSRTPPGETQYF. The CDR3 DNA reads TGTGCCAGCAGCAGGACACCCCCTGGGGAGACCCAGTACTTC.

The chain carries TRBV24-1 and TRBJ1-2; TRBD1 aligns across 9 bases. This CDR3 is 15 amino acids long. V lost 4 bases to trimming and J lost 3 bases; unmatched junction nucleotides: 5. Per germline, CDR1 KGHDR and CDR2 SFDVKD. CDR3 in amino acids: CATSDPTGGDYGYTF. The CDR3 coding sequence is TGTGCCACCAGTGACCCGACAGGGGGGGACTATGGCTACACCTTC.

The chain links TRBV19 to TRBJ1-2; 7 bases are shared with TRBD1. The CDR3 contains 15 residues. The J segment lost 4 bases and the V segment lost 7 bases, leaving 12 bases of the junction unmatched. The germline gives CDR1 LNHDA, CDR2 SQIVND (reference sequence). CDR3 sequence reads: CASTPGQPRFYGYTF. CDR3 sequence (DNA): TGTGCCAGTACCCCGGGACAGCCAAGATTCTATGGCTACACCTTC.

This chain connects TRBV21-1 to TRBJ2-1; TRBD1 is the table's D call, not checked against the DNA. TRBV21-1 is designated a pseudogene. The CDR3 spans 15 residues. CDR3 sequence reads: CASTSGQGVSNEQFF. The CDR3 nucleotides read TGTGCCAGCACTTCAGGGCAGGGCGTTTCCAATGAGCAGTTCTTC.

This chain joins TRBV5-1 and TRBJ1-2; TRBD1 matches 8 bases. Trimming cost V 0 bases and J 4 bases; bases outside gene matches: 8. Germline CDR1 and CDR2: SGHRS and YFSETQ. This CDR3 has 16 amino acids. The CDR3 nucleotides are TGCGCCAGCAGCTTGGGTACCAATACAGGGGGCTATGGCTACACCTTC. Translated: CASSLGTNTGGYGYTF.

The sample holds one count of this clone. J is TRBJ2-1 and V is TRBV4-3, with unresolved D. V lost 0 bases to trimming and J lost 0 bases, with 12 bases between them. Germline values: CDR1 LGHNA, CDR2 YSLEER. The CDR3 sequence is 17 residues long. The CDR3 reads CASSQDRSPSSYNEQFF. The CDR3 DNA is TGCGCCAGCAGCCAAGATCGTAGCCCTAGCTCCTACAATGAGCAGTTCTTC.

This sequence joins TRBV5-1 and TRBJ1-1; D is possibly TRBD1 (5 bases). This CDR3 has 14 amino acids. Per the germline V gene, CDR1 is SGHRS and CDR2 is YFSETQ. Trimming pared 1 base from V and 1 base from J, leaving 8 bases between. The CDR3 coding sequence is TGCGCCAGCAGCTTGAATCAGGGGAACACTGAAGCTTTCTTT. It encodes CASSLNQGNTEAFF.

V and J are TRBV5-1 and TRBJ2-1; 9 positions match TRBD1. The CDR3 is made up of 16 amino acids. J was trimmed by 11 bases and V by 4 bases; bases with no gene match: 16. Germline CDR1 is SGHRS and CDR2 is YFSETQ. The DNA of the CDR3 is TGCGCCAGCAGCCTGAGGATAGACAGGGGGGGATTTAAGCAGTTCTTC. As protein: CASSLRIDRGGFKQFF.

This chain joins TRBV28 and TRBJ1-2; possibly TRBD1 for D (5 bases). Germline-derived CDR1 and CDR2 are MDHEN and SYDVKM. The germline V and J ends were trimmed by 1 base and 5 bases, with 5 bases remaining between them. This CDR3 has 12 amino acids. This chain's CDR3 is CASSLSGYGYTF. The CDR3 DNA sequence: TGTGCCAGCAGTTTATCAGGGTATGGCTACACCTTC.

This sequence joins TRBV3-1 (or the pseudogene TRBV3-2) and TRBJ1-3; 8 positions agree with TRBD1. This CDR3 has 20 residues. The junction had 14 bases not matched to a gene; V was cut back by 1 base and J by 0 bases. The germline gives CDR1 LGHDT, CDR2 YNNKEL (reference sequence). The CDR3 spells CASSQGSGQGPHFSGNTIYF. The CDR3 DNA reads TGTGCCAGCAGCCAAGGCTCTGGACAGGGTCCCCACTTCTCTGGAAACACCATATATTTT.

This clone was observed a handful of times. The V call is TRBV28, the J call TRBJ1-4; 11 nucleotides match TRBD1. Germline CDR1 and CDR2: MDHEN and SYDVKM. Losses at the gene ends were 6 bases for V and 8 bases for J; bases not matched to a gene: 8. CDR3 length equals 15 residues. CDR3 loop: CASRVGDRGGEKLFF. In nucleotides, the CDR3 is TGTGCCAGCAGAGTAGGGGACAGGGGGGGAGAAAAACTGTTTTTT.

This clone has only a few counts. J is TRBJ2-7 and V is TRBV27; 13 bases are shared with TRBD2. V lost 8 bases, J lost 10 bases, and 5 bases stayed unmatched. This CDR3 comprises 12 residues. Germline V gene lookup returns CDR1 MNHEY and CDR2 SMNVEV (reference sequence). Here the CDR3 DNA reads TGTGCCAGCTCCCGGACTAGCGGGAGTCAGTACTTC. It specifies CASSRTSGSQYF.

The rearrangement uses TRBV19 and TRBJ1-2; 10 bases are shared with TRBD1. V gave up 5 bases and J gave up 5 bases; unmatched junction bases: 11. The germline V gene has CDR1 LNHDA and CDR2 SQIVND (reference sequence). CDR3 size: 16 residues. In DNA form, the CDR3 reads TGTGCCAGTAGTGCCCGTCGGACAGGGGGTAGTTATGGCTACACCTTC. It specifies CASSARRTGGSYGYTF.

This clone was detected only once. The chain combines TRBV13 with TRBJ2-7; 7 bases fit TRBD2. After removal of 4 bases from V and 9 bases from J, the junction contained 3 bases not matched to a gene. Germline V gene data show CDR1 as PRHDT and CDR2 as FYEKMQ (reference sequence). This CDR3 has 11 amino acids. The CDR3 sequence: CASSSGGGQYF. CDR3 in DNA: TGTGCCAGCAGCTCGGGGGGAGGGCAGTACTTC.

The V call is TRBV4-1, the J call TRBJ2-5; 9 bases line up with TRBD1. Per germline, CDR1 MGHRA and CDR2 YSYEKL. Trimming at V came to 4 bases and at J to 5 bases, leaving 17 bases not matched to a gene. This CDR3 is 18 amino acids long. In DNA form, the CDR3 reads TGCGCCAGCAGCCTAACCCGTTCTGCGGGACAGGGACGTGAGACCCAGTACTTC. It codes for CASSLTRSAGQGRETQYF.

The chain carries TRBV5-4 and TRBJ2-7; 14 bases map to TRBD2. This CDR3 contains 15 residues. J was trimmed by 5 bases and V by 5 bases; bases with no gene match: 6. CDR1 SGHNT and CDR2 YYREEE come from the germline V gene (reference sequence). The CDR3 reads CASSPTSGRVHEQYF. CDR3 nucleotides: TGTGCCAGCAGTCCGACTAGCGGGAGGGTCCACGAGCAGTACTTC. Variable domain in full (rest from reference TRBV5-4 and TRBJ2-7): ETGVTQSPTHLIKTRGQQVTLRCSSQSGHNTVSWYQQALGQGPQFIFQYYREEENGRGNFPPRFSGLQFPNYSSELNVNALELDDSALYLCASSPTSGRVHEQYFGPGTRLTVT.

Written as DNA, the CDR3 is TGTGCCAGCAGTTTTTCGGGGCAGCCCCAGCATTTT. Translated, it gives CASSFSGQPQHF. The rearrangement links TRBV28 to TRBJ1-5; no definite D call. The CDR3 has 12 amino acids. Germline V gene data show CDR1 as MDHEN and CDR2 as SYDVKM. V lost 3 bases and J lost 7, with 7 bases in between. Supplemented by reference TRBV28 and TRBJ1-5, the full variable domain reads DVKVTQSSRYLVKRTGEKVFLECVQDMDHENMFWYRQDPGLGLRLIYFSYDVKMKEKGDIPEGYSVSREKKERFSLILESASTNQTSMYLCASSFSGQPQHFGDGTRLSIL.